This T cell receptor beta chain was observed in a study of blood T cell repertoires in COVID-19. Overall study context: Sample material is recorded as cDNA or gDNA derived from T cells, B-cell-depleted T cells, or PBMCs.

Produced via immunoSEQ multiplex PCR; TCRdb's table is partial and in-frame only. Among roughly 140,000 clones listed, around 83% were seen once. The CDR3 totals 15 residues. V was cut by 3 bases and J by 1 base, with 12 bases left in between. The germline V gene encodes CDR1 SEHNR and CDR2 FQNEAQ (reference sequence). The chain joins TRBV7-9 to TRBJ1-1, with D maybe TRBD1 (5 bases). This clonotype was obtained from a woman aged 60-75 years with COVID-19, enrolled during active disease. The material sequenced was peripheral blood. The CDR3 coding sequence is TGTGCCAGCAGCTTCGGGGGAATTTGGAACACTGAAGCTTTCTTT. Its protein is CASSFGGIWNTEAFF.